This T cell receptor beta chain was sequenced during a study of blood T cell repertoires in COVID-19. Overall study context: Samples came from the United States, Italy and Spain, spanning acute and convalescent COVID-19. The analysed material was cDNA or gDNA that came from T cells, B-cell-depleted T cells, or PBMCs.

The CDR3 is 15 amino acids. Trimming took 2 bases from V and 2 from J; bases not matched to a gene: 2. The germline V gene encodes CDR1 SNHLY and CDR2 FYNNEI. Original processing notes: The authors estimated nucleated cell counts from reference gene primer amplification. Assay used: immunoSEQ multiplex PCR; TCRdb lists only in-frame clones, some missing. That table gives V, J and clone size, and the DNA gave D and trimming. This table has about 50,000 clones, less than 85% appearing once. This clone was seen once. This chain links TRBV2 with TRBJ2-1; 8 nucleotides align to TRBD2. Sequenced input: peripheral blood. The receptor was isolated from a man aged 55 to 70 with acute or convalescent COVID-19. CDR3 sequence reads: CASSERRGAYNEQFF. The CDR3 DNA is TGTGCCAGCAGTGAACGGCGGGGGGCCTACAATGAGCAGTTCTTC.